The 30 T cell receptor beta chains listed next were all sequenced from one sample in a study of blood T cells in healthy people across ages. Using a J-beta primer mix together with a sample-barcoded 5' primer, a second PCR was run for roughly 7 to 12 cycles. TCRdb reanalysed the 5' RACE reads using MiXCR and keeps one entry per CDR3 protein. In the table there are about 1,500,000 distinct CDR3 sequences, over 25% of which are singletons. The material sequenced was blood. These receptors were obtained from a woman between 25 and 40 years old in good health.

This clonotype has just a few counts. This rearrangement joins TRBV11-2 to TRBJ2-2; 12 bases agree with TRBD1. This CDR3 is 17 amino acids long. The germline V gene encodes CDR1 SGHAT and CDR2 FQNNGV. V lost 3 bases, J lost 0 bases, and 2 bases stayed unmatched. CDR3 coding DNA: TGTGCCAGCAGCTTGGGGACAGGGGGCGCGAACACCGGGGAGCTGTTTTTT. This translates into CASSLGTGGANTGELFF.

The V call is TRBV5-4, the J call TRBJ2-1; D unresolved. The CDR3 covers 14 residues. Trimming removed 4 bases at V and 8 bases at J, with 16 bases between. Germline V lookup: CDR1 SGHNT, CDR2 YYREEE (reference sequence). The CDR3 region has the DNA TGTGCCAGCAGCCATAGGCGGAGCCTGGATGAGCAGTTCTTC. This encodes CASSHRRSLDEQFF. Based on the CDR3 plus reference TRBV5-4 and TRBJ2-1, the full variable domain is ETGVTQSPTHLIKTRGQQVTLRCSSQSGHNTVSWYQQALGQGPQFIFQYYREEENGRGNFPPRFSGLQFPNYSSELNVNALELDDSALYLCASSHRRSLDEQFFGPGTRLTVL.

Concerning this clonotype: A read error is possible here, since a much larger clone lies one base away. This sequence joins TRBV10-3 and TRBJ2-3; 7 bases fit TRBD1. The CDR3 spans 12 residues. Germline V gene lookup returns CDR1 ENHRY and CDR2 SYGVKD. The ends lost 5 bases at V and 4 bases at J; junction bases unmatched: 0. The CDR3 reads CAISQGADTQYF. Written as DNA, the CDR3 is TGTGCCATCAGTCAGGGGGCAGATACGCAGTATTTT.

This clonotype showed up many times. This chain connects TRBV6-2 or TRBV6-3 to TRBJ2-4; no clear D gene. V was cut by 2 bases and J by 0 bases, with 11 bases left in between. The CDR3 has 16 residues. Per the germline V gene, CDR1 is MNHEY and CDR2 is SVGEGT. The CDR3 coding sequence is TGTGCCAGCAGTTACATGCAGATACTAGCCAAAAACATTCAGTACTTC. Protein product: CASSYMQILAKNIQYF.

V is TRBV12-3 or TRBV12-4 and J is TRBJ2-3; no definite D call. The CDR3 sequence is 14 residues long. The ends were cut back, 2 bases at V and 6 bases at J, with 12 bases in the middle. The CDR3 nucleotides read TGTGCCAGCAGTTTATCGGGCAACGGGGATACGCAGTATTTT. It codes for CASSLSGNGDTQYF.

This clonotype was recorded many times. The chain uses TRBV20-1 and TRBJ1-6; D is undetermined. V was shortened by 4 bases and J by 5 bases, with 9 bases between the two germline ends. The CDR3 runs 13 residues. CDR1 is DFQATT and CDR2 is SNEGSKA in the germline V gene (reference sequence). This chain's CDR3 is CSATSGHNSPLHF. The CDR3 DNA is TGCAGTGCTACATCGGGCCATAATTCACCCCTCCACTTT.

The chain combines TRBV7-9 with TRBJ2-7; the D is unclear. Germline CDR1 reads SEHNR; CDR2 reads FQNEAQ (reference sequence). V lost 4 bases and J 2 bases, leaving 15 bases between the germline ends. CDR3 length: 15 residues. CDR3 nucleotides: TGTGCCAGCAGCTCCCCAGGTCAGGCCCCCTACGAGCAGTACTTC. This gives the protein CASSSPGQAPYEQYF. The whole variable domain, filled in from reference TRBV7-9 and TRBJ2-7, reads DTGVSQNPRHKITKRGQNVTFRCDPISEHNRLYWYRQTLGQGPEFLTYFQNEAQLEKSRLLSDRFSAERPKGSFSTLEIQRTEQGDSAMYLCASSSPGQAPYEQYFGPGTRLTVT.

This clonotype was recorded many times. V and J are TRBV2 and TRBJ2-7; 10 nucleotides line up with TRBD1. V lost 4 bases to trimming and J lost 6 bases; unmatched junction nucleotides: 6. This CDR3 has 14 amino acids. The germline V gene has CDR1 SNHLY and CDR2 FYNNEI. This CDR3 is CASSGPGTGVEQYF. In DNA form, the CDR3 reads TGTGCCAGCAGTGGCCCTGGGACAGGGGTCGAGCAGTACTTC.

This chain connects TRBV14 to TRBJ2-1, with TRBD1 as a possible D gene (6 bases). This CDR3 region has 14 residues. The germline V gene has CDR1 SGHDN and CDR2 FVKESK. The ends were cut back, 4 bases at V and 6 bases at J, with 13 bases in the middle. Written as DNA, the CDR3 is TGTGCCAGCAGCCCTGGACAGTGGGCCAATGAGCAGTTCTTC. This translates into CASSPGQWANEQFF.

This clonotype was seen a handful of times. V usage is TRBV5-1 and J usage is TRBJ2-4; no clear D gene. This CDR3 has 14 residues. Trimming left V 3 bases short and J 8 bases short, with 15 bases between. The germline gives CDR1 SGHRS, CDR2 YFSETQ. The CDR3: CASSSTHALDIQYF. In DNA, the CDR3 is TGCGCCAGCAGCTCGACACACGCCTTGGACATTCAGTACTTC.

This clonotype appeared a few times. This chain connects TRBV18 to TRBJ2-7, with D perhaps TRBD1 (8 bases). CDR1 and CDR2 from the germline V gene are KGHSH and LQKENI. CDR3 length equals 16 residues. The V end was cut by 3 bases, the J end by 4 bases, with 19 bases between. In DNA form, the CDR3 reads TGTGCCAGCTCACCCACAGGACAGGGACTAACTTACGAGCAGTACTTC. Protein sequence: CASSPTGQGLTYEQYF.

The J gene is TRBJ2-5, the V gene TRBV7-2; D is unclear. The better agreement between TRBJ2-7 and the DNA end casts doubt on the J call. This CDR3 comprises 14 residues. The germline V gene has CDR1 SGHTA and CDR2 FQGNSA. The CDR3: CASSSSLDYYEQYF. The CDR3 nucleotides are TGTGCCAGCAGCTCAAGTCTAGATTACTACGAGCAGTACTTC.

The chain employs TRBV6-2 or TRBV6-3 and TRBJ2-5, with 14 bases lining up with TRBD2. The junction had 20 bases not matched to a gene; V was cut back by 6 bases and J by 11 bases. The CDR3 extends over 18 amino acids. CDR1 is MNHEY and CDR2 is SVGEGT in the germline V gene. CDR3: CASRRTPGLAGVGNEQYF. CDR3 in DNA: TGTGCCAGCAGGCGAACACCGGGACTAGCGGGAGTGGGCAATGAGCAGTACTTC.

The genes are TRBV5-8 and TRBJ2-5; 10 bases align to TRBD2. The J call may be mistaken, given a closer DNA end match to TRBJ2-1. The CDR3 covers 14 residues. The V gene's germline CDR1 is SGHTS and CDR2 YDEGEE. CDR3 DNA sequence: TGTGCCAGCAGCTACGGACTAGCGGAAGAGACCCAGTTCTTC. Protein sequence: CASSYGLAEETQFF.

This clonotype was detected only a few times. This rearrangement joins TRBV5-1 to TRBJ1-1, with 10 bases identical to TRBD1. This CDR3 comprises 13 residues. Per germline, CDR1 SGHRS and CDR2 YFSETQ. Trimming at V came to 3 bases and at J to 8 bases, leaving 4 bases not matched to a gene. DNA of the CDR3: TGCGCCAGCAGCTCCGGGACAGGGGACGAAGCTTTCTTT. Translated, it gives CASSSGTGDEAFF.

In DNA, the CDR3 is TGTGCCAGCAGCTTAGTGCTTGATGGTAGAAAATACGAGCAGTACTTC. As protein: CASSLVLDGRKYEQYF. This chain links TRBV7-6 with TRBJ2-7; D is unclear. Germline CDR1 reads SGHVS; CDR2 reads FNYEAQ. Trimming removed 1 base at V and 4 bases at J, with 17 bases between. CDR3 size: 16 residues.

The chain joins TRBV9 to TRBJ1-4, with D perhaps TRBD1 (6 bases). Looked up from germline, CDR1 is SGDLS and CDR2 is YYNGEE. CDR3 length: 14 residues. The V gene lost 0 bases and the J gene lost 8 bases, with 11 bases spanning the gap. The CDR3 DNA sequence: TGTGCCAGCAGCGTAGACAGGGAAGGAGAAAAACTGTTTTTT. This sequence encodes CASSVDREGEKLFF. The full variable domain, completed using reference TRBV9 and TRBJ1-4, is DSGVTQTPKHLITATGQRVTLRCSPRSGDLSVYWYQQSLDQGLQFLIQYYNGEERAKGNILERFSAQQFPDLHSELNLSSLELGDSALYFCASSVDREGEKLFFGSGTQLSVL.

This clonotype was counted only a few times. The gene calls are TRBV4-3 and TRBJ1-1; no clear D. Germline loops: CDR1 LGHNA, CDR2 YSLEER. Trimming shortened V by 1 base and J by 3 bases, and 6 bases separated the two germline ends. CDR3 length: 13 amino acids. The CDR3 sequence is CASSQAVDTEAFF. CDR3 nucleotides: TGCGCCAGCAGCCAAGCGGTTGACACTGAAGCTTTCTTT.

The CDR3 sequence: CASSNQAGGLYNEQFF. CDR3 bases: TGTGCCAGCAGCAATCAAGCGGGGGGACTATACAATGAGCAGTTCTTC. This chain links TRBV7-2 with TRBJ2-1, with TRBD2 identical over 9 bases. Trimming at V came to 5 bases and at J to 4 bases, leaving 9 bases not matched to a gene. CDR3 size: 16 residues. CDR1 is SGHTA and CDR2 is FQGNSA in the germline V gene.

This chain joins TRBV4-3 and TRBJ2-1, with 10 bases fitting TRBD2. V lost 1 base, J lost 3 bases, and 9 bases stayed unmatched. This CDR3 is 18 amino acids long. The germline V gene encodes CDR1 LGHNA and CDR2 YSLEER. CDR3 in DNA: TGCGCCAGCAGCCAAGCTGGCACTAGCGGGACTTTCTACAATGAGCAGTTCTTC. Translating it yields CASSQAGTSGTFYNEQFF.

Regarding this clonotype: A much larger clonotype is one base distant, so this may be a read error. The chain links TRBV12-3 or TRBV12-4 to TRBJ2-6; no definite D call. V gave up 3 bases and J gave up 4 bases, with 13 bases separating them. The CDR3 runs 16 residues. The CDR3 region is CASSLPKSKGANVLTF. CDR3 bases: TGTGCCAGCAGTTTGCCGAAGTCGAAGGGGGCCAACGTCCTGACTTTC.

This clonotype occurred a few times. The CDR3 nucleotides are TGTGCCAGCAGCCCGGAGACAGTAGGAGAGACCCAGTACTTC. This gives the protein CASSPETVGETQYF. The J gene is TRBJ2-5, the V gene TRBV2; a weak D match, TRBD1 (5 bases). CDR1 is SNHLY, CDR2 FYNNEI, per germline. CDR3 size: 14 residues. The ends were cut back, 6 bases at V and 4 bases at J, with 15 bases in the middle.

The chain carries TRBV9 and TRBJ2-5; a weak D match, TRBD2 (6 bases). The CDR3 has 15 amino acids. The germline V gene encodes CDR1 SGDLS and CDR2 YYNGEE. V dropped 2 bases and J dropped 5 bases, with 16 bases sitting between them. This chain's CDR3 is CASSVTPGGEETQYF. In DNA form, the CDR3 reads TGTGCCAGCAGCGTTACTCCCGGCGGGGAGGAGACCCAGTACTTC.

The chain joins TRBV20-1 to TRBJ2-7, with no clear D. This CDR3 spans 14 amino acids. Per the germline V gene, CDR1 is DFQATT and CDR2 is SNEGSKA (reference sequence). V was trimmed by 0 bases and J by 7 bases, leaving 16 bases between them. The CDR3 loop reads CSARDPTQPVEQYF. As DNA, the CDR3 is TGCAGTGCTAGAGACCCTACCCAGCCAGTGGAGCAGTACTTC.

The CDR3 reads CASSVGSGYKNIQYF. The CDR3 DNA reads as TGTGCCAGCAGCGTAGGTTCCGGGTACAAAAACATTCAGTACTTC. The rearrangement uses TRBV9 and TRBJ2-4; D is unclear. Trimming pared 0 bases from V and 3 bases from J, leaving 10 bases between. The CDR3 extends over 15 amino acids. Germline CDR1 and CDR2: SGDLS and YYNGEE.

The chain uses TRBV25-1 and TRBJ2-7; perhaps TRBD2 as D (5 bases). V lost 1 base, J lost 5 bases, and 15 bases lay in between. The CDR3 has 15 amino acids. Germline values: CDR1 MGHDK, CDR2 SYGVNS. DNA for the CDR3: TGTGCCAGCAGTGAATCGGTAGCGAATCTCCACGAGCAGTACTTC. Amino acids: CASSESVANLHEQYF.

This clonotype occurred a few times. The genes are TRBV20-1 and TRBJ2-3; 8 bases agree with TRBD2. V shed 1 base and J 6 bases; nucleotides not matched to a gene: 6. The CDR3 totals 14 residues. The germline gives CDR1 DFQATT, CDR2 SNEGSKA (reference sequence). In nucleotides, the CDR3 is TGCAGTGCTAGAGTTGGTCAGCGGGAGGATACGCAGTATTTT. It specifies CSARVGQREDTQYF.

This clonotype was seen once. A much larger clone differs by one base, so this may be a read error. This chain links TRBV5-5 with TRBJ1-2; D is perhaps TRBD1 (5 bases). Trimming cost V 0 bases and J 6 bases, with 18 bases left between them. The CDR3 spans 16 residues. Looked up from germline, CDR1 is SGHKS and CDR2 is YYEKEE (reference sequence). In nucleotides, the CDR3 is TGTGCCAGCAGCTTGGACAGGCGAGGAATACCCAATGGCTACACCTTC. Translated, it gives CASSLDRRGIPNGYTF. Based on the CDR3 plus reference TRBV5-5 and TRBJ1-2, the full variable domain is DAGVTQSPTHLIKTRGQQVTLRCSPISGHKSVSWYQQVLGQGPQFIFQYYEKEERGRGNFPDRFSARQFPNYSSELNVNALLLGDSALYLCASSLDRRGIPNGYTFGSGTRLTVV.

This chain joins TRBV28 and TRBJ2-3; TRBD2 agrees at 9 bases. Looked up from germline, CDR1 is MDHEN and CDR2 is SYDVKM. The CDR3 has 14 amino acids. V lost 8 bases and J lost 6; bases outside the gene matches: 9. The CDR3 loop reads CASAAGGKLDTQYF. CDR3 sequence (DNA): TGTGCCAGCGCCGCGGGGGGGAAATTGGATACGCAGTATTTT.

The V and J genes are TRBV9 and TRBJ1-2; D possibly corresponds to TRBD1 (6 bases). Trimming removed 3 bases at V and 4 bases at J, with 10 bases between. The CDR3 is 13 amino acids. Per germline, CDR1 SGDLS and CDR2 YYNGEE. CDR3 in DNA: TGTGCCAGCAGCGGACAGGACCTCTATGGCTACACCTTC. This codes for CASSGQDLYGYTF.